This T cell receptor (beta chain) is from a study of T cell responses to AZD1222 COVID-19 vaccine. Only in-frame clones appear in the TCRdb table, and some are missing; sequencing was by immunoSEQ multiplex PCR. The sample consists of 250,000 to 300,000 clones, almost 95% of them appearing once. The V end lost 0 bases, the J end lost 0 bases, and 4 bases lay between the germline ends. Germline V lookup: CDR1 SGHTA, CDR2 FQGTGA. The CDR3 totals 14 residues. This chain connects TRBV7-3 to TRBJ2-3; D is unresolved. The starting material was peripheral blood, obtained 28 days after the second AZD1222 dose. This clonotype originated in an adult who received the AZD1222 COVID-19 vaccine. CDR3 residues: CASSLTASTDTQYF. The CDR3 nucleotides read TGTGCCAGCAGCTTAACCGCTAGCACAGATACGCAGTATTTT. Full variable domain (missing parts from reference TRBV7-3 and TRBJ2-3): GAGVSQTPSNKVTEKGKYVELRCDPISGHTALYWYRQSLGQGPEFLIYFQGTGAADDSGLPNDRFFAVRPEGSVSTLKIQRTERGDSAVYLCASSLTASTDTQYFGPGTRLTVL.